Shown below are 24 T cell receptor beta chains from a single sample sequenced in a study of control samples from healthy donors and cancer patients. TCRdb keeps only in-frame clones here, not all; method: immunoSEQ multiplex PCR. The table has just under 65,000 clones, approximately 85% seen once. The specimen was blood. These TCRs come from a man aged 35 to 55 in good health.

The DNA of the CDR3 is TGTGCCAGCAGCGAGGGGGGTGACACCGGGGAGCTGTTTTTT. It codes for CASSEGGDTGELFF. The chain links TRBV7-2 to TRBJ2-2, with D perhaps given as TRBD1 or TRBD2 (6 bases each). CDR3 size: 14 residues. V lost 5 bases and J 3 bases, leaving 10 bases between the germline ends. Germline V lookup: CDR1 SGHTA, CDR2 FQGNSA.

The CDR3 spells CASSLSGAYEQYF. CDR3 nucleotide sequence: TGCGCCAGCAGCTTGTCGGGGGCCTACGAGCAGTACTTC. The chain couples TRBV5-1 to TRBJ2-7; D may be TRBD2 (6 bases). Trimming removed 1 base from V and 2 bases from J, with 7 bases in between. The CDR3 extends over 13 amino acids. Germline V gene sequence: CDR1 SGHRS, CDR2 YFSETQ.

CDR3 in DNA: TGTGCCAGTTGGACAGGCAATCAGCCCCAGCATTTT. This encodes CASWTGNQPQHF. V usage is TRBV19 and J usage is TRBJ1-5; D might be TRBD1 (6 bases). V was cut by 8 bases and J by 2 bases, with 7 bases left in between. The CDR3 runs 12 residues. Germline V CDR1 and CDR2: LNHDA, SQIVND (reference sequence).

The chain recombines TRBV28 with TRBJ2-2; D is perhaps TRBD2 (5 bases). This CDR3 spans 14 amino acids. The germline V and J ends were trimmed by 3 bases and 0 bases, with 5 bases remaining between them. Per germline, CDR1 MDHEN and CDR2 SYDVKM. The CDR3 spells CASSFSANTGELFF. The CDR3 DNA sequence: TGTGCCAGCAGTTTTAGCGCGAACACCGGGGAGCTGTTTTTT. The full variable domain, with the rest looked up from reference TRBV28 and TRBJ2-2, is DVKVTQSSRYLVKRTGEKVFLECVQDMDHENMFWYRQDPGLGLRLIYFSYDVKMKEKGDIPEGYSVSREKKERFSLILESASTNQTSMYLCASSFSANTGELFFGEGSRLTVL.

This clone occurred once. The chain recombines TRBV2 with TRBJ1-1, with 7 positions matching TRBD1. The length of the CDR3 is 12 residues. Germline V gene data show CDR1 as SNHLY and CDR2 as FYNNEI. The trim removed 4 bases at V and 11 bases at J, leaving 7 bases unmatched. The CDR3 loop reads CASSGQGDRAFF. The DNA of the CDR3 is TGTGCCAGCAGTGGACAGGGCGATCGCGCTTTCTTT.

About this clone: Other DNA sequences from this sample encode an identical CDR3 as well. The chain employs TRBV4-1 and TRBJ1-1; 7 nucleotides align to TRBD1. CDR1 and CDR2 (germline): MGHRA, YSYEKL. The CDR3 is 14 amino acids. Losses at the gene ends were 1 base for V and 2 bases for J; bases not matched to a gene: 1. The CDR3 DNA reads TGCGCCAGCAGCCAAGGACAGGGAAACACTGAAGCTTTCTTT. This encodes CASSQGQGNTEAFF.

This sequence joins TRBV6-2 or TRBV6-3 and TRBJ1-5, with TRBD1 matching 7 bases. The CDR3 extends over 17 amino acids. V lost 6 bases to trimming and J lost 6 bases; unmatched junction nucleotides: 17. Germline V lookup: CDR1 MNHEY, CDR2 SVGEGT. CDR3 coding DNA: TGTGCCAGCAGCGGGACAGAGGGCCGCATTTATTTTCAGCCCCAGCATTTT. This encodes CASSGTEGRIYFQPQHF.

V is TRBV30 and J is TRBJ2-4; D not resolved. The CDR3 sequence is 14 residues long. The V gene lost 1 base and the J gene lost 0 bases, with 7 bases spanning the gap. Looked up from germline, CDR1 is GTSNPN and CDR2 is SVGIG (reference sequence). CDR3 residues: CAWSAGLAKNIQYF. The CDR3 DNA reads TGTGCCTGGAGTGCAGGCCTAGCCAAAAACATTCAGTACTTC.

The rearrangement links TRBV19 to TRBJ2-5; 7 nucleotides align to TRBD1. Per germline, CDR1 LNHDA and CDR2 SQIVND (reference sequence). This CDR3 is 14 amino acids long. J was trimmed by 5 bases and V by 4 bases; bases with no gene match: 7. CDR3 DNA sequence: TGTGCCAGTAGTAGAACAGGGGACGGGGAGACCCAGTACTTC. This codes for CASSRTGDGETQYF.

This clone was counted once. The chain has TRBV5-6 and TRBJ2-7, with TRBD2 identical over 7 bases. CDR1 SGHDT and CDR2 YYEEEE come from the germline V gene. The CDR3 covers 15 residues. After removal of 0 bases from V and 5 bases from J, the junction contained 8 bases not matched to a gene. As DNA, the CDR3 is TGTGCCAGCAGCTTGGGGCCGACTAGCACCGACGAGCAGTACTTC. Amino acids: CASSLGPTSTDEQYF. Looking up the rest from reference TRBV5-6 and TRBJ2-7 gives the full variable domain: DAGVTQSPTHLIKTRGQQVTLRCSPKSGHDTVSWYQQALGQGPQFIFQYYEEEERQRGNFPDRFSGHQFPNYSSELNVNALLLGDSALYLCASSLGPTSTDEQYFGPGTRLTVT.

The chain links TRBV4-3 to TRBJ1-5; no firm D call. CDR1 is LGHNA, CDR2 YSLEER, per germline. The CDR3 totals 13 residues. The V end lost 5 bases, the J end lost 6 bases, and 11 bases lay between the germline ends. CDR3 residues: CASSNKISQPQHF. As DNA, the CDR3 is TGCGCCAGCAGCAATAAAATTAGTCAGCCCCAGCATTTT.

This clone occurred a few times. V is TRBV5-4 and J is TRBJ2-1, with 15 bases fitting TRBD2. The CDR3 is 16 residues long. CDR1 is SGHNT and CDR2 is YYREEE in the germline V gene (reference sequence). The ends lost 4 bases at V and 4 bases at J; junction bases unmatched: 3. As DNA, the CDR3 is TGTGCCAGCAGCAGAGGACTAGCGGGAGGGTACAATGAGCAGTTCTTC. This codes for CASSRGLAGGYNEQFF.

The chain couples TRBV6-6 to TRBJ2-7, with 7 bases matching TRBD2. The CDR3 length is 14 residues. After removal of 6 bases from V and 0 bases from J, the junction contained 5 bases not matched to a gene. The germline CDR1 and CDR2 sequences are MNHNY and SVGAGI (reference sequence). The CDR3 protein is CASRPGGTSYEQYF. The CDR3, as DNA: TGTGCCAGCAGACCGGGAGGAACCTCCTACGAGCAGTACTTC.

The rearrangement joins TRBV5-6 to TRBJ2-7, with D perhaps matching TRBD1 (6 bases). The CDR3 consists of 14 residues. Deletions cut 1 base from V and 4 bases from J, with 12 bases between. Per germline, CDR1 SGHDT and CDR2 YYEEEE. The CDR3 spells CASSLQGTQYEQYF. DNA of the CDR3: TGTGCCAGCAGCTTGCAGGGGACACAGTACGAGCAGTACTTC.

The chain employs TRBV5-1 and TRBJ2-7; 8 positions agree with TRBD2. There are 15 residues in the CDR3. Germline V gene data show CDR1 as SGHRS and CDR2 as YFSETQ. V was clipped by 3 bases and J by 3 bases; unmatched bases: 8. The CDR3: CASSSRGTRNYEQYF. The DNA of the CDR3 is TGCGCCAGCAGCTCTCGCGGGACTAGGAACTACGAGCAGTACTTC.

The CDR3 loop is CASSLTQSRNTIYF. For the CDR3, the DNA is TGTGCCAGCAGCTTGACTCAGTCAAGAAACACCATATATTTT. The V call is TRBV7-2, the J call TRBJ1-3, with D hard to call. Germline values: CDR1 SGHTA, CDR2 FQGNSA. The CDR3 contains 14 residues. V dropped 3 bases and J dropped 5 bases, with 11 bases sitting between them.

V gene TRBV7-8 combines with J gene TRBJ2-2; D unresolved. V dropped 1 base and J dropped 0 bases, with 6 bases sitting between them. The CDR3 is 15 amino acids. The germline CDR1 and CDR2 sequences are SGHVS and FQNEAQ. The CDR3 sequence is CASSLVSANTGELFF. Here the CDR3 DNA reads TGTGCCAGCAGCTTAGTCTCAGCGAACACCGGGGAGCTGTTTTTT.

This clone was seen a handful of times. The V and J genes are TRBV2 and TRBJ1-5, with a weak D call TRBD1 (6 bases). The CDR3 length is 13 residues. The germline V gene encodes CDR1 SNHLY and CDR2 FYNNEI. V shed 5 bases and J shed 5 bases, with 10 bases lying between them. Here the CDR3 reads CASSMDSDQPQHF. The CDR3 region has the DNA TGTGCCAGCAGTATGGACAGCGATCAGCCCCAGCATTTT. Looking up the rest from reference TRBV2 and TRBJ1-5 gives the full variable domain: EPEVTQTPSHQVTQMGQEVILRCVPISNHLYFYWYRQILGQKVEFLVSFYNNEISEKSEIFDDQFSVERPDGSNFTLKIRSTKLEDSAMYFCASSMDSDQPQHFGDGTRLSIL.

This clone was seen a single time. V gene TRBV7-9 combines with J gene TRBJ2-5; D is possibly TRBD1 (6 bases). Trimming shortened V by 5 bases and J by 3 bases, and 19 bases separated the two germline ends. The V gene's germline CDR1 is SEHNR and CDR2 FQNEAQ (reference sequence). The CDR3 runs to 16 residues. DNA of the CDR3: TGTGCCAGCAGCCAAGGACAGACCTACACAAAAGAGACCCAGTACTTC. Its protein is CASSQGQTYTKETQYF.

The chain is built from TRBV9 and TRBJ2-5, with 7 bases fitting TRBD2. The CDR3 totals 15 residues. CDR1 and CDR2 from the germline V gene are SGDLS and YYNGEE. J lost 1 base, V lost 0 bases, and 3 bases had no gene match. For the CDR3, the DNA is TGTGCCAGCAGCGTAGGGGCGGGAGCCCAAGAGACCCAGTACTTC. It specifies CASSVGAGAQETQYF.

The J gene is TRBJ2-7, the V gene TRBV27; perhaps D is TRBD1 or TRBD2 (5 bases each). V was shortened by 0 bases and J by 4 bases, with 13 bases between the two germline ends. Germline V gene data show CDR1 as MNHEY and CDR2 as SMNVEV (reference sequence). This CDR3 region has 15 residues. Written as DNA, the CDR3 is TGTGCCAGCAGTTTATCGGGACGGATCCTATACGAGCAGTACTTC. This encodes CASSLSGRILYEQYF.

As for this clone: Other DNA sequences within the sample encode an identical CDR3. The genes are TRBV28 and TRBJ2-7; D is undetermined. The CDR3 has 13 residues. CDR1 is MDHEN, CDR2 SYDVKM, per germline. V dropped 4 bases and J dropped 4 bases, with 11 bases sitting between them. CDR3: CASSSPREYEQYF. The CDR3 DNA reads TGTGCCAGCAGTTCTCCGAGAGAGTACGAGCAGTACTTC.

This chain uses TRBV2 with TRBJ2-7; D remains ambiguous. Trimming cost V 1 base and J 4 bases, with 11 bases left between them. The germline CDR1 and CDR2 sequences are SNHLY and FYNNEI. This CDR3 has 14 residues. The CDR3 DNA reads TGTGCCAGCAGTGAAGTGAAAAGGTGGTACGAGCAGTACTTC. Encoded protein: CASSEVKRWYEQYF. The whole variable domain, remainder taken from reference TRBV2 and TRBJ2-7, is EPEVTQTPSHQVTQMGQEVILRCVPISNHLYFYWYRQILGQKVEFLVSFYNNEISEKSEIFDDQFSVERPDGSNFTLKIRSTKLEDSAMYFCASSEVKRWYEQYFGPGTRLTVT.

Here the CDR3 DNA reads TGTGCCAGCAGCGCACCCGGGACAGCATCCTACAATGAGCAGTTCTTC. It is translated as CASSAPGTASYNEQFF. This chain uses TRBV5-4 with TRBJ2-1; 7 bases are a match to TRBD1. The germline gives CDR1 SGHNT, CDR2 YYREEE (reference sequence). V lost 4 bases to trimming and J lost 1 base; unmatched junction nucleotides: 8. The CDR3 has 16 amino acids.